A selection of T cell receptor beta chains follows, all from one sample in a study of T cell responses to AZD1222 COVID-19 vaccine. TCRdb's table, derived via immunoSEQ multiplex PCR, lists solely in-frame clones and lacks some. The repertoire includes around 220,000 clones, 90% to 95% of them detected once, and approximately 1.7% sits in the top ten. The sequences come from peripheral blood, collected 28 days after the second dose of the MenACWY control vaccine. The source is an adult who received the MenACWY meningococcal vaccine as a control. The CDR3 runs from the conserved cysteine through the conserved F or W. The D gene is left open where the match is weak. Expanded clones are given a class, and other clones once, few, many or no size at all.

length	V	size	D	J	CDR3	DNA
19	TRBV11-2	-	TRBD1	TRBJ2-2	CASSLGPETGGNPTGELFF	TGTGCCAGCAGCTTAGGGCCAGAGACAGGGGGTAATCCCACCGGGGAGCTGTTTTTT
15	TRBV7-9	-	TRBD1	TRBJ1-2	CASSRFNGQAYGYTF	TGTGCCAGCAGCCGTTTTAATGGACAGGCCTATGGCTACACCTTC
16	TRBV3-1/TRBV3-2	few	-	TRBJ2-4	CASSQGAGSSKNIQYF	TGTGCCAGCAGCCAGGGGGCAGGCAGCTCCAAAAACATTCAGTACTTC
13	TRBV29-1	few	-	TRBJ1-3	CSVNQDSGNTIYF	TGCAGCGTCAACCAAGACTCTGGAAACACCATATATTTT
13	TRBV6-6	-	-	TRBJ1-2	CASSRQAEYGYTF	TGTGCCAGCAGCCGACAGGCCGAGTATGGCTACACCTTC
17	TRBV28	-	-	TRBJ1-5	CASSRERGGFRNQPQHF	TGTGCCAGCAGCCGGGAGCGGGGGGGATTTCGGAATCAGCCCCAGCATTTT
15	TRBV5-1	-	TRBD1	TRBJ2-5	CASSLGTGAQETQYF	TGCGCCAGCAGCTTGGGGACAGGGGCCCAAGAGACCCAGTACTTC
13	TRBV6-2/TRBV6-3	-	-	TRBJ1-2	CASSYSSRDGYTF	TGTGCCAGCAGTTACTCCTCAAGGGACGGCTACACCTTC
15	TRBV9	-	-	TRBJ1-5	CASSADIYSNQPQHF	TGTGCCAGCAGCGCGGACATATATAGCAATCAGCCCCAGCATTTT
16	TRBV6-5	-	TRBD1	TRBJ1-3	CASSYSTGDIGNTIYF	TGTGCCAGCAGTTACTCAACAGGGGATATTGGAAACACCATATATTTT
15	TRBV7-2	-	-	TRBJ1-2	CASSLAQGVVDGYTF	TGTGCCAGCAGCTTAGCCCAGGGCGTAGTCGATGGCTACACCTTC
16	TRBV28	once	-	TRBJ1-3	CASSLARLRATNTIYF	TGTGCCAGCAGTTTAGCGCGCCTTCGAGCCACAAACACCATATATTTT
14	TRBV9	-	TRBD2	TRBJ2-1	CASAGLAGVNEQFF	TGTGCCAGCGCTGGACTAGCGGGAGTCAATGAGCAGTTCTTC
14	TRBV27	-	-	TRBJ2-4	CASSLATGKAIQYF	TGTGCCAGCAGTTTAGCAACAGGGAAGGCCATTCAGTACTTC
13	TRBV2	-	-	TRBJ1-5	CASSEQGRQPQHF	TGTGCCAGCAGTGAACAGGGACGTCAGCCCCAGCATTTT
12	TRBV7-9	-	-	TRBJ2-7	CASSSRVYEQYF	TGTGCCAGCAGCTCTCGAGTCTACGAGCAGTACTTC
16	TRBV14	-	-	TRBJ1-2	CASSQEGPGRAGGYTF	TGTGCCAGCAGCCAAGAGGGCCCGGGAAGGGCGGGCGGCTACACCTTC
15	TRBV2	once	TRBD2	TRBJ2-1	CASRGTSGRDDEQFF	TGTGCCAGCAGGGGGACTAGCGGGAGGGACGATGAGCAGTTCTTC
13	TRBV7-3	-	-	TRBJ2-2	CASSLIGTGELFF	TGTGCCAGCAGCTTAATAGGCACCGGGGAGCTGTTTTTT
15	TRBV28	-	TRBD1	TRBJ1-5	CASSLLTGGQQPQHF	TGTGCCAGCAGTTTACTGACAGGGGGCCAGCAGCCCCAGCATTTT
14	TRBV3-1/TRBV3-2	-	TRBD2	TRBJ2-1	CASSPGTSYNEQFF	TGTGCCAGCAGCCCGGGGACTAGTTACAATGAGCAGTTCTTC
12	TRBV9	-	-	TRBJ2-1	CASSRRNNEQFF	TGTGCCAGCAGCAGGAGGAACAATGAGCAGTTCTTC
14	TRBV5-6	-	-	TRBJ2-7	CASSSWDAPYEQYF	TGTGCCAGCAGCTCGTGGGACGCACCCTACGAGCAGTACTTC
12	TRBV6-2/TRBV6-3	-	-	TRBJ2-3	CASSLPMHTQYF	TGTGCCAGCAGTTTACCCATGCATACGCAGTATTTT
13	TRBV7-3	-	-	TRBJ2-7	CASSLIPSTEQYF	TGTGCCAGCAGCTTAATCCCGTCGACCGAGCAGTACTTC
13	TRBV30	-	-	TRBJ1-1	CAWSVRVGTEAFF	TGTGCCTGGAGTGTACGGGTTGGGACTGAAGCTTTCTTT
11	TRBV5-8	-	-	TRBJ2-3	CASSLTNTQYF	TGTGCCAGCAGCTTGACTAATACGCAGTATTTT
15	TRBV19	-	-	TRBJ1-3	CASRKGGLNGNTIYF	TGTGCCAGTAGGAAGGGAGGGCTAAATGGAAACACCATATATTTT